Following are 2 T cell receptor beta chains from one sample sequenced in a study of blood T cells in healthy people across ages. A J-beta primer mix and a sample-barcoded 5' primer were used in a second PCR of roughly 6 to 11 cycles. TCRdb redid the calling of the 5' RACE reads with MiXCR, one entry per CDR3 protein. Of over 500,000 distinct CDR3 sequences detected, around 52% appear once; the ten largest clones hold roughly 13%. The sequenced material came from blood. The receptors come from a woman of 80 years or more in good health.

The J gene is TRBJ2-7, the V gene TRBV28, with D possibly matching TRBD1 (6 bases). The germline CDR1 and CDR2 sequences are MDHEN and SYDVKM. V lost 1 base and J lost 3, with 19 bases in between. The CDR3 is 17 residues long. The CDR3 DNA reads as TGTGCCAGCAGTTTATCCAGGGGCAGGGATTTGATCTACGAGCAGTACTTC. Translation: CASSLSRGRDLIYEQYF.

The chain has TRBV12-5 and TRBJ2-5, with TRBD1 matching over 8 bases. The J call may be in error: the DNA end matches TRBJ2-7 better. The CDR3 sequence is 14 residues long. From germline, CDR1 is LGHNT and CDR2 FRNRAP. The CDR3, as DNA: TGTGCTAGTGGTTTTGGACAGGGAGCCTACGAGCAGTACTTC. Translating it yields CASGFGQGAYEQYF.